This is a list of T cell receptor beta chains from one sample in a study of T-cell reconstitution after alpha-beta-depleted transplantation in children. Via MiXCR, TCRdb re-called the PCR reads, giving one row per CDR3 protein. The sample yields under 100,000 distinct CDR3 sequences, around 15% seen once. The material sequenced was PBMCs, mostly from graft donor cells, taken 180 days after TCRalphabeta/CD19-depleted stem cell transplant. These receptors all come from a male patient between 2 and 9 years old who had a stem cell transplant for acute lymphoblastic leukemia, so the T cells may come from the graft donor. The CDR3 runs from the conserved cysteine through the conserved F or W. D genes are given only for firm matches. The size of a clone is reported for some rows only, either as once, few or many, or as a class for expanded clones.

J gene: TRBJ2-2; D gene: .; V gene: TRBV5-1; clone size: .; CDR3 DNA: TGCGCCAGCAGCCTTACCTTCACCGGGGAGCTGTTTTTT; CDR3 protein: CASSLTFTGELFF
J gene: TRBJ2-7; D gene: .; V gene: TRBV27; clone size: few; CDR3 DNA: TGTGCCAGCAGTTTATCGCGGAGGGGAGTCTACGAGCAGTACTTC; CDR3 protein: CASSLSRRGVYEQYF
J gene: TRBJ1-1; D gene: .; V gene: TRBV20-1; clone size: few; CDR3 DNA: TGCAGTGCTAGAGATCAGGAGGAGGGTAGGGCTTTCTTT; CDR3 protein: CSARDQEEGRAFF
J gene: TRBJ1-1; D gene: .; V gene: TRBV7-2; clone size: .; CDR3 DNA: TGTGCCAGCAGCTTAGCCGGCTACACTGAAGCTTTCTTT; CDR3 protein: CASSLAGYTEAFF
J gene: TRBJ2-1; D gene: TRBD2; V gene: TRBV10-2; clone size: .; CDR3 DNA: TGCGCCAGCAGTCACGCTAGCGGGGGACCCCCTGGCGGTGAGCAGTTCTTC; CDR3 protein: CASSHASGGPPGGEQFF
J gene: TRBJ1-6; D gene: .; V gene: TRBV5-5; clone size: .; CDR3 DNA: TGTGCCAGCAGCCTCTGGCAGGGCGGATCACCCCTCCACTTT; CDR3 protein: CASSLWQGGSPLHF
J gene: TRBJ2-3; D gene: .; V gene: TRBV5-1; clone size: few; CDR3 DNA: TGCGCCAGCAGCATTAACAGCAGCCCCTCCACAGATACGCAGTATTTT; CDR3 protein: CASSINSSPSTDTQYF
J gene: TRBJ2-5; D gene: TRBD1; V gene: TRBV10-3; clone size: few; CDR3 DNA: TGTGCCATCAGATCGAATCGGGACAGACAAGAGACCCAGTACTTC; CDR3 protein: CAIRSNRDRQETQYF
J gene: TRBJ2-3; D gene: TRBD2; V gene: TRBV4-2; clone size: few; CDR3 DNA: TGTGCCAGCAGCCTCAACCCTGGGATAGCGGGGGGTAGCACAGATACGCAGTATTTT; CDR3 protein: CASSLNPGIAGGSTDTQYF
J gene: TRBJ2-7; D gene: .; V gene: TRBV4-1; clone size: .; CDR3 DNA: TGCGCCAGCAGCCAGCCAAGCGTTATCACCGTCTCCTACGAGCAGTACTTC; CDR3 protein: CASSQPSVITVSYEQYF
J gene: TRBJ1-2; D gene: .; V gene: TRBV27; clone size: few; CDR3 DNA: TGTGCCAGCAGTTTCAAGGGGAACTATGGGTACACCTTC; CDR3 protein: CASSFKGNYGYTF
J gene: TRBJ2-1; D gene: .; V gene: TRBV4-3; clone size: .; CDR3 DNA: TGCGCCAGCAGCAAAGGGGCCCACTCCTACAATGAGCAGTTCTTC; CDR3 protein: CASSKGAHSYNEQFF
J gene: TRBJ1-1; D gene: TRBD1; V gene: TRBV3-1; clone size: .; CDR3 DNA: TGTGCCAGCAGCCAAGGTTCAGGGGGGGTCACTGAAGCTTTCTTT; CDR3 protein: CASSQGSGGVTEAFF
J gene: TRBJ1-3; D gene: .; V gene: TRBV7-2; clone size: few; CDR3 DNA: TGTGCCAGCAGCTTAGCGGAGGCTTTTGGAAACACCATATATTTT; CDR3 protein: CASSLAEAFGNTIYF
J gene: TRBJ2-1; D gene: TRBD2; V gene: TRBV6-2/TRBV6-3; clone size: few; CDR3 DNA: TGTGCCAGCAGCCTTCAGCGGGGGGGCGAGTACAATGAGCAGTTCTTC; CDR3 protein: CASSLQRGGEYNEQFF
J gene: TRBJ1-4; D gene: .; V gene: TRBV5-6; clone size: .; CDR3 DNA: TGTGCCAGCAGCTTCGGACAGCAGAGGGGGGAAAAACTGTTTTTT; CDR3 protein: CASSFGQQRGEKLFF
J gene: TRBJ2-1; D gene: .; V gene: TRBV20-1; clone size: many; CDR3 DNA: TGCAGTGCAAACGAGCAGAGCTCCTACAATGAGCAGTTCTTC; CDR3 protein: CSANEQSSYNEQFF
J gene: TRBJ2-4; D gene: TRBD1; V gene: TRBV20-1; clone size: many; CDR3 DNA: TGCAGTGCAACCCCGGGACAGCAAAACATTCAGTACTTC; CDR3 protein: CSATPGQQNIQYF
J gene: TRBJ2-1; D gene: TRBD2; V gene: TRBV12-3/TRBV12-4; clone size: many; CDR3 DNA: TGTGCCAGCAGTTTGCGGGCTAGCGGGGGACCCTGGAATGAGCAGTTCTTC; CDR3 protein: CASSLRASGGPWNEQFF
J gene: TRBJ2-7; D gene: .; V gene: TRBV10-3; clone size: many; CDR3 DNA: TGTGCCGTATGGTCCGGGACGGCAAGCTCCTACGAGCAGTACTTC; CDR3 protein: CAVWSGTASSYEQYF
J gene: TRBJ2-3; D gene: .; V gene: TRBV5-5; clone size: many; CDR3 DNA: TGTGCCAGCAGCTTGGCGCCCCAATTGGGGGATACGCAGTATTTT; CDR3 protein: CASSLAPQLGDTQYF
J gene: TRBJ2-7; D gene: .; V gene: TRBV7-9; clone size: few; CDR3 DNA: TGTGCCAGCAGCTCCCCTCAAGGCATATCCTACGAGCAGTACTTC; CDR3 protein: CASSSPQGISYEQYF
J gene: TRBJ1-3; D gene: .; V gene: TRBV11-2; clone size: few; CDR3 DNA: TGTGCCAGCAGCTTATTAGGGCGGGCAGCCAGCTCTGGAAACACCATATATTTT; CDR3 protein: CASSLLGRAASSGNTIYF
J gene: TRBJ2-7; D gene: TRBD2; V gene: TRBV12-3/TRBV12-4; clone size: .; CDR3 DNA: TGTGCCAGCAGTCCTACATCTAGCGGGGCCCTCTCCTACAAGCAGTACTTC; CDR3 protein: CASSPTSSGALSYKQYF
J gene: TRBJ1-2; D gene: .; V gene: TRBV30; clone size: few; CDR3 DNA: TGTGCCTGGAGTGACCCCGGCCGTGGCTACACCTTC; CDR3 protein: CAWSDPGRGYTF
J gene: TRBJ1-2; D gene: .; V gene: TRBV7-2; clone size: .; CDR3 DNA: TGTGCCAGCAGCACTAGTGGCCAAAGCTATGGCTACACCTTC; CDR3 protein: CASSTSGQSYGYTF
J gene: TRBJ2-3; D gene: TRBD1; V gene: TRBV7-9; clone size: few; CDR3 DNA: TGTGCCAGCAGCTTAGTGACAGGGGGCACAGATACGCAGTATTTT; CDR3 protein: CASSLVTGGTDTQYF
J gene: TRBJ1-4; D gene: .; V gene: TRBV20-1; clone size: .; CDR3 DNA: TGCAGTGCCCCGAGTGGAACATCGCGAGGAAAACTGTTTTTT; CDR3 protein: CSAPSGTSRGKLFF
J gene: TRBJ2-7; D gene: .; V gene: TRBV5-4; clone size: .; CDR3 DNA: TGTGCCAGCAGCTTGGCAGGGGGGATCTCCTACGAGCAGTACTTC; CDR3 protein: CASSLAGGISYEQYF
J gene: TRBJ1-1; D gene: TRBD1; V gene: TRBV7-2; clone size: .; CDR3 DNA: TGTGCCAGCAGCTGGACAGGGATCGACACTGAAGCTTTCTTT; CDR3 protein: CASSWTGIDTEAFF
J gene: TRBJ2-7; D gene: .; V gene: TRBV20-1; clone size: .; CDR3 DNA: TGCAGTGCTAGGATCGGGGAGCAGTACTTC; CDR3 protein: CSARIGEQYF
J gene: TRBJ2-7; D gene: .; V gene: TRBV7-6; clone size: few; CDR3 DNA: TGTGCCAGCAGCTTAGTGGGGATAGGGTTCTCCTACGAGCAGTACTTC; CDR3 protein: CASSLVGIGFSYEQYF
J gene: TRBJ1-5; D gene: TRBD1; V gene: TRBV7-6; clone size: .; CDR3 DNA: TGTGCCAGCAGCGAAGCCTCCGGGACAGATAGCAATCAGCCCCAGCATTTT; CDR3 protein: CASSEASGTDSNQPQHF
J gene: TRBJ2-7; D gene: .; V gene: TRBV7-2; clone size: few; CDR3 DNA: TGTGCCAGCAGCGCGAGCTCCTACGAGCAGTACTTC; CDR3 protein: CASSASSYEQYF
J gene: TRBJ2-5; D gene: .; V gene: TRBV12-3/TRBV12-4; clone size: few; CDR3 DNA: TGTGCCAGCAGTTTGGGGCAGGGCTCGGTCGAGACCCAGTACTTC; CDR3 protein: CASSLGQGSVETQYF
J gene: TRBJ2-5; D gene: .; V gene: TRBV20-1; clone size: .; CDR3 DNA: TGCAGTGCTCAGGGCGGTCCCCGGGGAGAGACCCAGTACTTC; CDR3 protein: CSAQGGPRGETQYF
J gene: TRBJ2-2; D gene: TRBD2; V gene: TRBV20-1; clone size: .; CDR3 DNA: TGCAGTGCGATACGGGGGGGAGCGACCGGGGAGCTGTTTTTT; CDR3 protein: CSAIRGGATGELFF
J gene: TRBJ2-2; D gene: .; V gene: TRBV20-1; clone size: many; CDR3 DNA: TGCAGCGCTAGTGCTAGCGCTTACACCGGGGAGCTGTTTTTT; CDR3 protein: CSASASAYTGELFF
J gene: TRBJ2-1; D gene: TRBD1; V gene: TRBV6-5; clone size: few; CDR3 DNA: TGTGCCAGCAGTTGGCCGGGACAGGGGACCTCCTACAATGAGCAGTTCTTC; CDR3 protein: CASSWPGQGTSYNEQFF
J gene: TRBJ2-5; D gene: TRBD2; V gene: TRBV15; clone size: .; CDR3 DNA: TGTGCCACCAGCAGAGATTGGTCGGGGGGGGAGACCCAGTACTTC; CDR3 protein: CATSRDWSGGETQYF
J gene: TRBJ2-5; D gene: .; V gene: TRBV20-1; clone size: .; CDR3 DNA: TGCAGTGCTGAACGGGACTTCCAAGAGACCCAGTACTTC; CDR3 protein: CSAERDFQETQYF
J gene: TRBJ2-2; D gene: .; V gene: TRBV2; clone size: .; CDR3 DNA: TGTGCCAGCATGGGCCTATCTACGAACACCGGGGAGCTGTTTTTT; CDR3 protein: CASMGLSTNTGELFF
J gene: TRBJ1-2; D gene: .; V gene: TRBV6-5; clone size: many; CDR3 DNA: TGTGCCAGCAGTTCGTCCAGGGGAGATGGCTACACCTTC; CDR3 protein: CASSSSRGDGYTF
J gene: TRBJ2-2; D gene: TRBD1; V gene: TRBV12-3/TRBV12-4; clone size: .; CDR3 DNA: TGTGCCAGCAGTCCACAGGGGCAGATCGGGGAGCTGTTTTTT; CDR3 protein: CASSPQGQIGELFF
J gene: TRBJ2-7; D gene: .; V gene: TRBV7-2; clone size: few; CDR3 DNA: TGTGCCAGCAGCAAACCCGGACTGCCCTACGAGCAGTACTTC; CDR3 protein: CASSKPGLPYEQYF
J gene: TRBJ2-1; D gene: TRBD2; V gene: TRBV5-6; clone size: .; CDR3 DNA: TGTGCCAGCAGCTTTGGACTAGCGGACAATGAGCAGTTCTTC; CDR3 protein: CASSFGLADNEQFF
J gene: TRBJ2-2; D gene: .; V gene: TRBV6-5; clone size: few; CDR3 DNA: TGTGCCAGCAGTTACTTTCCTACAGGGTTGAGGGGCGGGGAGCTGTTTTTT; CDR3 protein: CASSYFPTGLRGGELFF
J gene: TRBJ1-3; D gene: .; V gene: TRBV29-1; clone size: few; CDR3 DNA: TGCAGCGTTAACGGGAACTCTGGAAACACCATATATTTT; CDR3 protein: CSVNGNSGNTIYF
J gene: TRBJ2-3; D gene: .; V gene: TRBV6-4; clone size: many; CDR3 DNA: TGTGCCAGCAGTGAGCCCGAAGGGTCAGATACGCAGTATTTT; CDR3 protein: CASSEPEGSDTQYF
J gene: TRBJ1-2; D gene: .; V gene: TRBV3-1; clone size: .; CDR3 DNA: TGTGCCAGCAGCCCACAAATCGGACAGTCGACTAACTATGGCTACACCTTC; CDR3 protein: CASSPQIGQSTNYGYTF
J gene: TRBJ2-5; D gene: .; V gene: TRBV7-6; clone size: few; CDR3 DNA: TGTGCCAGCAGCCCAGACGGGGTACGAAAGACCCAGTACTTC; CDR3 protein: CASSPDGVRKTQYF
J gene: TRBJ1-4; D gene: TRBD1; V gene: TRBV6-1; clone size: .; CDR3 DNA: TGTGCCAGCAACAACAGGGGGATTAATGAAAAACTGTTTTTT; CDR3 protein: CASNNRGINEKLFF
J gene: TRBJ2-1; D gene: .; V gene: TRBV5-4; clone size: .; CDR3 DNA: TGTGCCAGCAGCTTGGCAGGGGCCACCTCCAATGAGCAGTTCTTC; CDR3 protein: CASSLAGATSNEQFF
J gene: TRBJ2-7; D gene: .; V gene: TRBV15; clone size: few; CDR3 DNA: TGTGCCACCAGCAGAGATCCCTTAGGCGGCCCCTACGAGCAGTACTTC; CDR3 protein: CATSRDPLGGPYEQYF
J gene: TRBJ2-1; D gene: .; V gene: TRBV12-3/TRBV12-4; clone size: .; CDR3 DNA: TGTGCCATCCTGGGTCGGGGCGGGGAACACAATGAGCAGTTCTTC; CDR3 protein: CAILGRGGEHNEQFF
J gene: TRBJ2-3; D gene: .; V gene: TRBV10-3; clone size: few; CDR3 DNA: TGTGCCATCAGCGATCGGACAGGCACAGATACGCAGTATTTT; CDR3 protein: CAISDRTGTDTQYF
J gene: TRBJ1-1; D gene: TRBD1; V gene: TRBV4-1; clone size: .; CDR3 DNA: TGCGCCAGCAGCGGGACAGGGAATCCTGAAGCTTTCTTT; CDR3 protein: CASSGTGNPEAFF
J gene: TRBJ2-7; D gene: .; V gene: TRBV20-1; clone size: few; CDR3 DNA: TGCAGTGTAAGCCGGACGATGGGGGAGCAGTACTTC; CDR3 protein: CSVSRTMGEQYF
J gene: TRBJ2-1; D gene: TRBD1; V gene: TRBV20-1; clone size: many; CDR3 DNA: TGCAGTGCTAGTCTAGGGGGCCCTGAGCAGTTCTTC; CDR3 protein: CSASLGGPEQFF